The 10 T cell receptor beta chains below all came from one sample that was sequenced in a study of cytotoxic CD8 clonotypes in ibrutinib-treated CLL. Produced via immunoSEQ multiplex PCR; TCRdb's table is partial and in-frame only. This table has about 140,000 clones, around 81% appearing once. Sample: PBMCs, taken after 36 months of ibrutinib treatment. The receptors were gathered from a human donor with chronic lymphocytic leukemia.

The chain carries TRBV28 and TRBJ2-7, with D perhaps TRBD1 (5 bases). Trimming stripped 4 bases from V and 0 bases from J, with 10 bases between. The CDR3 totals 14 residues. In germline, CDR1 is MDHEN, CDR2 SYDVKM. In nucleotides, the CDR3 is TGTGCCAGCAGTTACAGGTTTAGCTCCTACGAGCAGTACTTC. It yields the protein CASSYRFSSYEQYF.

This chain connects TRBV7-8 to TRBJ2-7, with 10 positions matching TRBD2. V trimming: 1 base; J trimming: 7 bases; junction bases outside the gene matches: 7. This CDR3 spans 15 amino acids. Per the germline V gene, CDR1 is SGHVS and CDR2 is FQNEAQ. The CDR3 loop is CASSLVSSGSEEQYF. The CDR3 bases are TGTGCCAGCAGCTTAGTGTCTAGCGGGAGCGAAGAGCAGTACTTC. Full variable domain (rest looked up from reference TRBV7-8 and TRBJ2-7): GAGVSQSPRYKVAKRGQDVALRCDPISGHVSLFWYQQALGQGPEFLTYFQNEAQLDKSGLPSDRFFAERPEGSVSTLKIQRTQQEDSAVYLCASSLVSSGSEEQYFGPGTRLTVT.

V gene TRBV11-2 combines with J gene TRBJ2-3; D is unclear. Germline CDR1 reads SGHAT; CDR2 reads FQNNGV. Trimming shortened V by 2 bases and J by 1 base, and 13 bases separated the two germline ends. This CDR3 comprises 16 residues. CDR3 bases: TGTGCCAGCAGCTTATGGTTCAGAGTGGGCACAGATACGCAGTATTTT. Encoded protein: CASSLWFRVGTDTQYF.

The V and J genes are TRBV2 and TRBJ1-4, with a possible D match to TRBD1 (6 bases). V was pared by 10 bases and J by 2 bases, with 17 bases between. The germline CDR1 and CDR2 sequences are SNHLY and FYNNEI. The CDR3 has 15 amino acids. CDR3 amino acids: CATKVGGATNEKLFF. The CDR3 coding sequence is TGTGCCACTAAAGTGGGGGGGGCGACTAATGAAAAACTGTTTTTT.

J is TRBJ1-2 and V is TRBV18, with 9 bases aligning to TRBD1. V lost 5 bases to trimming and J lost 3 bases; unmatched junction nucleotides: 10. The CDR3 consists of 16 residues. The germline gives CDR1 KGHSH, CDR2 LQKENI. CDR3 amino acids: CASSKLEQGADYGYTF. DNA for the CDR3: TGTGCCAGCTCAAAACTCGAACAGGGGGCCGACTATGGCTACACCTTC.

The CDR3: CASSPRQGSQPQHF. CDR3 in DNA: TGTGCCAGCAGCCCCCGACAGGGGAGCCAGCCCCAGCATTTT. The chain joins TRBV7-2 to TRBJ1-5; 8 nucleotides agree with TRBD1. The CDR3 has 14 amino acids. Germline V CDR1 and CDR2: SGHTA, FQGNSA. V was clipped by 5 bases and J by 7 bases; unmatched bases: 7.

The chain combines TRBV10-2 with TRBJ2-1; unclear D gene. The CDR3 covers 15 residues. With 7 bases removed from V and 0 bases from J, the gap between germline ends came to 13 bases. Per germline, CDR1 WSHSY and CDR2 SAAADI. The CDR3 coding sequence is TGCGCCAGCAAAGAAGTTGCTAGCTCCTACAATGAGCAGTTCTTC. Its protein product is CASKEVASSYNEQFF.

V usage is TRBV4-1 and J usage is TRBJ1-4, with 10 nucleotides matching TRBD1. The CDR3 runs to 16 residues. Germline values: CDR1 MGHRA, CDR2 YSYEKL. V lost 2 bases to trimming and J lost 1 base; unmatched junction nucleotides: 1. Here the CDR3 reads CASSQWDRGTNEKLFF. CDR3 nucleotide sequence: TGCGCCAGCAGCCAATGGGACAGGGGAACTAATGAAAAACTGTTTTTT.

As regards this clone: An end of the junction differs from the germline gene, which may be a read error. The chain joins TRBV6-6 to TRBJ1-3, with D possibly TRBD1 on 6 matching bases. Germline V CDR1 and CDR2: MNHNY, SVGAGI (reference sequence). The CDR3 length is 13 residues. CDR3 loop: CAISEGVGNTIYF. CDR3 nucleotides: TGTGCCATCAGTGAGGGGGTTGGAAACACCATATATTTT.

The chain has TRBV18 and TRBJ1-2; weak D call: TRBD1 (5 bases). The CDR3 extends over 14 amino acids. V was shortened by 0 bases and J by 4 bases, with 9 bases between the two germline ends. Per germline, CDR1 KGHSH and CDR2 LQKENI. The CDR3 DNA sequence: TGTGCCAGCTCACCACCGACGGGACCCTATGGCTACACCTTC. This encodes CASSPPTGPYGYTF.